This T cell receptor beta chain is from a study of glioma-infiltrating T cells after dendritic cell vaccination. Trimming removed 2 bases from V and 3 bases from J, with 18 bases in between. From germline, CDR1 is SGHRS and CDR2 YFSETQ. The CDR3 is made up of 17 amino acids. Specified time point: after dendritic cell vaccination, including at tumor progression/relapse. Libraries were prepared by immunoSEQ multiplex PCR; TCRdb keeps only in-frame clonotypes and omits some of them. The sample has approximately 90,000 clones, around four fifths seen once. This clonotype was sampled from a human donor with glioblastoma. The genes are TRBV5-1 and TRBJ2-4; D may be TRBD2 (5 bases). The sample consisted of blood, taken after dendritic cell vaccination. CDR3 nucleotides: TGCGCCAGCAGCTTACAACCCTGGGCTGGAGGCAAAAACATTCAGTACTTC. It codes for CASSLQPWAGGKNIQYF.